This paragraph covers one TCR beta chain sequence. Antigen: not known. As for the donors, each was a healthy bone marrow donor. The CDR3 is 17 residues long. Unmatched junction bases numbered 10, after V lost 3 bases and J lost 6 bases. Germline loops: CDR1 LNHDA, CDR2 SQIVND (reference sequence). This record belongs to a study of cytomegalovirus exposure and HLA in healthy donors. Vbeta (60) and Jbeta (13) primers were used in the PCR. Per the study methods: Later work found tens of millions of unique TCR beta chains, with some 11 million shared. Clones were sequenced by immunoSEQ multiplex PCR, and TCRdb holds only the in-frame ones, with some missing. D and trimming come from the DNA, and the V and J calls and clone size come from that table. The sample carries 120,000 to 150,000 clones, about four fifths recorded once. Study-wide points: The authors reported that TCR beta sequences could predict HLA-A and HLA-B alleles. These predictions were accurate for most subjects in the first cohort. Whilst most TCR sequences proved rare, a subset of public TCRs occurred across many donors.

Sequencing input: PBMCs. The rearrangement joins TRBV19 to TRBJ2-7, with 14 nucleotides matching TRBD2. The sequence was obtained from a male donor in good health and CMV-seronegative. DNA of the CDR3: TGTGCCAGTAGTATCTTCGGGACTAGCGGGAGCCGTGGCGAGCAGTACTTC. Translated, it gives CASSIFGTSGSRGEQYF.